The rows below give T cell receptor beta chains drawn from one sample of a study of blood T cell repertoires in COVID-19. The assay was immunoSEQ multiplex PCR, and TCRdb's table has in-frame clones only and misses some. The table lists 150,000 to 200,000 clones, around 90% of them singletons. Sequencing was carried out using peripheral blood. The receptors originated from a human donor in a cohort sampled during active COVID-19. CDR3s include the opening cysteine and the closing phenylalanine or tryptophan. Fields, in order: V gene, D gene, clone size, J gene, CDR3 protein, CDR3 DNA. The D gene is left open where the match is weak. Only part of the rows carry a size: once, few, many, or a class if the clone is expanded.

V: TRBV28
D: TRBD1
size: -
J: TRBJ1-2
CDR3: CASSLTGVLDGYTF
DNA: TGTGCCAGCAGCTTGACAGGGGTTCTAGATGGCTACACCTTC

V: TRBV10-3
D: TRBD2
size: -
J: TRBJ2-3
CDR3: CAIGEPTSAGDTQYF
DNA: TGTGCCATCGGGGAGCCGACTAGCGCCGGGGATACGCAGTATTTT

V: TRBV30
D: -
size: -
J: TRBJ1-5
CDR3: CAWSVRARGQPQHF
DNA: TGTGCCTGGAGTGTAAGGGCCCGGGGTCAGCCCCAGCATTTT

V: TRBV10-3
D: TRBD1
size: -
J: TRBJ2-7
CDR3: CAISGRQGVPYEQYF
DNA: TGTGCCATCAGTGGGCGACAGGGGGTCCCCTACGAGCAGTACTTC

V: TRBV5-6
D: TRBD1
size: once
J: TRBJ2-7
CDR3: CATAGRTGVVYEQYF
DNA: TGTGCCACCGCCGGTAGGACAGGGGTTGTCTACGAGCAGTACTTC

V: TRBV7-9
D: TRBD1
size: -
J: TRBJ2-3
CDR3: CASSLGRWTGLRTDTQYF
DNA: TGTGCCAGCAGCTTAGGTCGTTGGACAGGGTTACGCACAGATACGCAGTATTTT

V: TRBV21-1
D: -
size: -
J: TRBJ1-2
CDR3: CASSKGRVRQAPNGYTF
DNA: TGTGCCAGCAGCAAAGGACGGGTCCGACAGGCACCAAATGGCTACACCTTC

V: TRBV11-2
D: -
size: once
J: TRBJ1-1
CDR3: CASSLDRDTEAFF
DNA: TGTGCCAGCAGCTTAGATCGAGATACTGAAGCTTTCTTT

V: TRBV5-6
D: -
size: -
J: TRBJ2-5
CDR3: CASTIQGGEETQYF
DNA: TGTGCCAGCACCATACAGGGTGGAGAAGAGACCCAGTACTTC

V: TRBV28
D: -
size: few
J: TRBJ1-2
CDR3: CASSLDSPDIDGYTF
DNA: TGTGCCAGCAGTTTAGATAGCCCTGATATCGATGGCTACACCTTC

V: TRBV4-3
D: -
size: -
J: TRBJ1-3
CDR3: CASSQDGGDGNTIYF
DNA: TGCGCCAGCAGCCAAGATGGAGGAGACGGAAACACCATATATTTT

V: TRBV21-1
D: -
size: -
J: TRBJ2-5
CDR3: CASSKEGLGQQETQYF
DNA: TGTGCCAGCAGCAAAGAGGGTCTGGGGCAGCAAGAGACCCAGTACTTC

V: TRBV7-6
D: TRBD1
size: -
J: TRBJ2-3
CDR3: CASSTRTGADTQYF
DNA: TGTGCCAGCAGCACCCGAACAGGGGCCGATACGCAGTATTTT

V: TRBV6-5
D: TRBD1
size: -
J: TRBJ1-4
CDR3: CASRPGQGPNEKLFF
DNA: TGTGCCAGCCGCCCGGGACAGGGCCCTAATGAAAAACTGTTTTTT

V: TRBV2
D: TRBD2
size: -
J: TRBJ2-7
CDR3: CASRGLAGVLYF
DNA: TGTGCCAGCAGGGGGCTGGCGGGAGTACTGTACTTC

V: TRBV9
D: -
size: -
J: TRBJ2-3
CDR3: CASSVEPQGDTQYF
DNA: TGTGCCAGCAGCGTAGAACCTCAGGGGGATACGCAGTATTTT

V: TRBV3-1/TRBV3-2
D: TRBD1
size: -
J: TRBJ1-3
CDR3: CASSQGFRGSGDTIYF
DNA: TGTGCCAGCAGCCAAGGCTTCAGGGGGTCGGGTGACACCATATATTTT

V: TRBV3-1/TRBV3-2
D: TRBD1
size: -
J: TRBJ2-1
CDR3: CASSPYQGQGYNEQFF
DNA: TGTGCCAGCAGCCCCTACCAGGGACAGGGTTACAATGAGCAGTTCTTC

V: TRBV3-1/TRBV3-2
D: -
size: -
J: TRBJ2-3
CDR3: CASSQEKGSDTQYF
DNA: TGTGCCAGCAGCCAAGAGAAGGGGTCAGATACGCAGTATTTT

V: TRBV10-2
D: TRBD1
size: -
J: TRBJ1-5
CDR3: CASSESSGQVSNQPQHF
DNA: TGCGCCAGCAGTGAGTCTTCTGGACAGGTTAGCAATCAGCCCCAGCATTTT

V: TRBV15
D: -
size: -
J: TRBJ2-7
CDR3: CATSILKTGPEQYF
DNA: TGTGCCACCAGCATATTAAAGACAGGTCCCGAGCAGTACTTC

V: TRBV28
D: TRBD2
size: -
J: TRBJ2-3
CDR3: CASSVAGGWTDTQYF
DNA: TGTGCCAGCAGTGTGGCGGGGGGTTGGACAGATACGCAGTATTTT

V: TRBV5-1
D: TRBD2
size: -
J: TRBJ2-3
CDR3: CASSLEGTSGTDTQYF
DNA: TGCGCCAGCAGCTTGGAGGGGACTAGCGGCACAGATACGCAGTATTTT

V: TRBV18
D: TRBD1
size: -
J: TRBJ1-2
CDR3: CASSQGQIYGYTF
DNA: TGTGCCAGCTCCCAGGGACAGATCTATGGCTACACCTTC

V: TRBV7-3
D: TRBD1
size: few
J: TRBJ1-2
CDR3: CASSLAGGYGYTF
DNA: TGTGCCAGCAGCTTAGCAGGGGGCTATGGCTACACCTTC